What follows are 17 T cell receptor beta chains derived from one specimen sequenced in a study of blood T cell repertoires in COVID-19. TCRdb's table, derived via immunoSEQ multiplex PCR, lists solely in-frame clones and lacks some. The sample yields 70,000 to 85,000 clones, just over 85% seen once. The sequencing sample was made of peripheral blood. The receptors derive from a woman older than 75 in a cohort sampled during active or convalescent COVID-19.

The chain links TRBV7-2 to TRBJ1-5, with D possibly being TRBD1 (6 bases). V was clipped by 5 bases and J by 7 bases, with 21 bases between them. Germline V gene lookup returns CDR1 SGHTA and CDR2 FQGNSA. This CDR3 is 16 amino acids long. The CDR3 loop reads CASSATGLMGYQPQHF. In DNA form, the CDR3 reads TGTGCCAGCAGCGCTACAGGGCTGATGGGATACCAGCCCCAGCATTTT.

This clone was found many times. DNA for the CDR3: TGTGCCAGCAGCTTAGCTTCGACAACCTACAATGAGCAGTTCTTC. Encoded protein: CASSLASTTYNEQFF. J is TRBJ2-1 and V is TRBV7-9; unclear D gene. The V end lost 0 bases, the J end lost 2 bases, and 8 bases lay between the germline ends. Germline lookup yields CDR1 SEHNR and CDR2 FQNEAQ (reference sequence). The CDR3 spans 15 residues.

DNA for the CDR3: TGTGCCAGCAGCCCCCGGACAGGGACTTACAATGAGCAGTTCTTC. Its protein product is CASSPRTGTYNEQFF. This chain joins TRBV9 and TRBJ2-1; 8 bases map to TRBD1. This CDR3 is built from 15 residues. CDR1 is SGDLS, CDR2 YYNGEE, per germline. The V segment lost 4 bases and the J segment 4 bases; nucleotides outside the gene matches: 7.

The chain uses TRBV14 and TRBJ1-6; 8 nucleotides match TRBD1. V gave up 4 bases and J gave up 7 bases; unmatched junction bases: 9. Germline V gene data show CDR1 as SGHDN and CDR2 as FVKESK. The CDR3 consists of 16 residues. CDR3 coding DNA: TGTGCCAGCAGCCCCCTATATGGACAGGGAAATTCACCCCTCCACTTT. This gives the protein CASSPLYGQGNSPLHF.

This chain links TRBV7-3 with TRBJ2-2; TRBD2 matches at 10 bases. The junction had 1 base not matched to a gene; V was cut back by 4 bases and J by 5 bases. The CDR3 extends over 14 amino acids. CDR1 SGHTA and CDR2 FQGTGA come from the germline V gene. CDR3: CASSSGLATGELFF. CDR3 DNA: TGTGCCAGCAGCTCGGGACTAGCGACCGGGGAGCTGTTTTTT. The whole variable domain, remainder taken from reference TRBV7-3 and TRBJ2-2, is GAGVSQTPSNKVTEKGKYVELRCDPISGHTALYWYRQSLGQGPEFLIYFQGTGAADDSGLPNDRFFAVRPEGSVSTLKIQRTERGDSAVYLCASSSGLATGELFFGEGSRLTVL.

The gene calls are TRBV3-1 (or the pseudogene TRBV3-2) and TRBJ2-3, with no clear D. V was clipped by 5 bases and J by 1 base, with 10 bases between them. Per the germline V gene, CDR1 is LGHDT and CDR2 is YNNKEL (reference sequence). This CDR3 contains 14 residues. The DNA of the CDR3 is TGTGCCAGCAGCGCTCGGAGCGGCACAGATACGCAGTATTTT. This codes for CASSARSGTDTQYF.

The chain has TRBV5-8 and TRBJ1-6; 9 bases align to TRBD1. CDR3 length: 14 residues. J was trimmed by 14 bases and V by 4 bases; bases with no gene match: 10. CDR1 SGHTS and CDR2 YDEGEE come from the germline V gene. The CDR3 DNA reads TGTGCCAGCAGCGCGGGACAGGGAACTTCGGCCCTCCACTTT. Amino acid sequence: CASSAGQGTSALHF. Together with reference TRBV5-8 and TRBJ1-6, the CDR3 gives the full variable domain: EAGVTQSPTHLIKTRGQQATLRCSPISGHTSVYWYQQALGLGLQFLLWYDEGEERNRGNFPPRFSGRQFPNYSSELNVNALELEDSALYLCASSAGQGTSALHFGNGTRLTVT.

V and J are TRBV24-1 and TRBJ2-1; no clear D gene. The CDR3 consists of 15 residues. Per the germline V gene, CDR1 is KGHDR and CDR2 is SFDVKD. Trimming left V 3 bases short and J 6 bases short, with 14 bases between. CDR3 loop: CATSDPSRVLNEQFF. The CDR3 DNA is TGTGCCACCAGTGATCCCAGCCGGGTTCTCAATGAGCAGTTCTTC.

The rearrangement links TRBV5-6 to TRBJ2-7; possible D gene TRBD2, 5 bases. The CDR3 length is 14 residues. Germline V gene sequence: CDR1 SGHDT, CDR2 YYEEEE. The V and J ends lost 4 bases and 2 bases respectively, with 13 bases between them. The CDR3 DNA follows: TGTGCCAGCAGCCCTAGACTACCGCCCTACGAGCAGTACTTC. Translating gives CASSPRLPPYEQYF.

The chain joins TRBV28 to TRBJ1-3; D call uncertain. This CDR3 comprises 13 residues. Trimming removed 6 bases at V and 2 bases at J, with 8 bases between. Germline CDR1 is MDHEN and CDR2 is SYDVKM. The chain's CDR3 is CASRGITGNTIYF. Here the CDR3 DNA reads TGTGCCAGCAGGGGCATCACTGGAAACACCATATATTTT.

The chain is built from TRBV3-1 (or the pseudogene TRBV3-2) and TRBJ2-7; the match to TRBD2 covers 7 bases. CDR3 size: 15 residues. Germline V gene sequence: CDR1 LGHDT, CDR2 YNNKEL (reference sequence). Losses at the gene ends were 1 base for V and 1 base for J; bases not matched to a gene: 4. The CDR3 sequence is CASSQARGGSYEQYF. In DNA form, the CDR3 reads TGTGCCAGCAGCCAAGCGAGGGGAGGGTCCTACGAGCAGTACTTC.

This clone was detected only a few times. The chain combines TRBV2 with TRBJ1-2, with 7 bases aligning to TRBD1. This CDR3 spans 13 amino acids. CDR1 is SNHLY, CDR2 FYNNEI, per germline. Trimming cost V 8 bases and J 8 bases; bases outside gene matches: 11. The CDR3 nucleotides are TGTGCCAGCCCACCGGGACAGATCAGGGGCTACACCTTC. This sequence encodes CASPPGQIRGYTF.

This sequence joins TRBV6-5 and TRBJ2-7; TRBD1 is a possible D gene (6 bases). The germline V and J ends were trimmed by 6 bases and 0 bases, with 6 bases remaining between them. The CDR3 runs to 12 residues. Germline V lookup: CDR1 MNHEY, CDR2 SVGAGI. CDR3 nucleotides: TGTGCCAGCAGACAGGGCTCCTACGAGCAGTACTTC. Protein: CASRQGSYEQYF.

This chain connects TRBV5-1 to TRBJ1-2, with D maybe TRBD1 (5 bases). Looked up from germline, CDR1 is SGHRS and CDR2 is YFSETQ. The V end lost 0 bases, the J end lost 4 bases, and 16 bases lay between the germline ends. The CDR3 sequence is 16 residues long. CDR3 DNA sequence: TGCGCCAGCAGCTTGGTCGGGGCAGGGAGGCTCTATGGCTACACCTTC. The encoded protein is CASSLVGAGRLYGYTF.

The chain uses TRBV3-1 (or the pseudogene TRBV3-2) and TRBJ2-2; TRBD2 matches at 15 bases. The CDR3 covers 19 residues. Germline V gene sequence: CDR1 LGHDT, CDR2 YNNKEL (reference sequence). The V segment lost 0 bases and the J segment 1 base; nucleotides outside the gene matches: 3. CDR3 residues: CASSQDRGLAGGNTGELFF. The CDR3 nucleotides read TGTGCCAGCAGCCAAGATCGGGGACTAGCGGGAGGGAACACCGGGGAGCTGTTTTTT.

This chain uses TRBV5-4 with TRBJ2-4; weak D call: TRBD1 (5 bases). Germline values: CDR1 SGHNT, CDR2 YYREEE (reference sequence). There are 18 residues in the CDR3. Trimming took off 3 bases at V and 0 bases at J, with 19 bases between the two ends. Written as DNA, the CDR3 is TGTGCCAGCAGCTCCTCCCCCAGGGTCCCTCTAGCCAAAAACATTCAGTACTTC. This sequence encodes CASSSSPRVPLAKNIQYF.

The chain couples TRBV10-2 to TRBJ2-1; TRBD2 matches at 8 bases. CDR1 is WSHSY and CDR2 is SAAADI in the germline V gene. V lost 6 bases, J lost 5 bases, and 15 bases stayed unmatched. The CDR3 covers 17 residues. CDR3 loop: CASSRYSSGRVNNEQFF. The CDR3 bases are TGCGCCAGCAGCCGTTATTCAAGCGGGAGAGTTAACAATGAGCAGTTCTTC.